This entry lists 26 T cell receptor beta chains sequenced from one sample in a study of blood T cell repertoires in COVID-19 (dated by TCRdb to the early 2020s). Library generation was performed with the immunoSEQ multiplex PCR assay. TCRdb mirrors the immuneACCESS table, restricted to in-frame sequences. Some clones are absent from its copies; in checked studies, under half trace to an unresolved V gene, and the reason for the others is unknown. This sample lists about 500,000 clones; approximately 91% were detected once. The ten largest clones capture roughly 8% of the sample. The specimen was peripheral blood. Receptors were obtained from a woman aged 45-65 years with COVID-19, enrolled during active disease.

The chain combines TRBV24-1 with TRBJ1-3; D remains unclear. Trimming stripped 7 bases from V and 4 bases from J, with 7 bases between. Germline CDR1 is KGHDR and CDR2 is SFDVKD. This CDR3 is built from 12 residues. CDR3 in amino acids: CATSPGGNTIYF. Written as DNA, the CDR3 is TGTGCCACCAGCCCGGGGGGAAACACCATATATTTT.

The rearrangement uses TRBV6-4 and TRBJ2-3, with 12 nucleotides matching TRBD1. With 5 bases clipped from V and 4 bases from J, the junction kept 7 bases outside the gene matches. CDR1 MRHNA and CDR2 SNTAGT come from the germline V gene. There are 16 residues in the CDR3. CDR3 sequence (DNA): TGTGCCAGCAGTCCAACCGGGACAGGGGGCGCAGATACGCAGTATTTT. Translation gives CASSPTGTGGADTQYF.

As to this clone: The identical CDR3 is also encoded by other nucleotide sequences in the sample. The chain recombines TRBV7-9 with TRBJ2-3, with a possible D match to TRBD2 (6 bases). Between the trimmed V and J ends, which lost 1 base and 3 bases, there was a span of 8 bases. This CDR3 contains 14 residues. CDR1 SEHNR and CDR2 FQNEAQ come from the germline V gene (reference sequence). CDR3 in DNA: TGTGCCAGCAGCTTAGTTGGAGGGACAGATACGCAGTATTTT. It specifies CASSLVGGTDTQYF.

The chain links TRBV11-2 to TRBJ1-5; 11 positions agree with TRBD1. The germline V gene has CDR1 SGHAT and CDR2 FQNNGV. The CDR3 sequence is 14 residues long. V dropped 4 bases and J dropped 7; count of bases not matched to a gene: 3. Written as DNA, the CDR3 is TGTGCCAGCAGCTCTCGGACAGGGGGCCAGCCCCAGCATTTT. Its translation: CASSSRTGGQPQHF.

In this sample, this clone turned up once. The chain is built from TRBV6-1 and TRBJ2-7, with 8 nucleotides matching TRBD2. With V trimmed by 1 base and J by 0 bases, 5 bases remained unmatched. The CDR3 loop spans 16 amino acids. The germline V gene has CDR1 MNHNS and CDR2 SASEGT. The CDR3 region has the DNA TGTGCCAGCAGTGAAGTTCCGGGGGGGGCCTCCTACGAGCAGTACTTC. It codes for CASSEVPGGASYEQYF.

The chain recombines TRBV2 with TRBJ2-3; D is unclear. Germline V gene data show CDR1 as SNHLY and CDR2 as FYNNEI. The CDR3 spans 13 residues. V was trimmed by 4 bases and J by 7 bases, leaving 12 bases between them. CDR3 coding DNA: TGTGCCAGCAGTGGGGTAGTGAGGAATACGCAGTATTTT. As protein: CASSGVVRNTQYF.

The chain joins TRBV19 to TRBJ1-5; 10 bases map to TRBD1. V shed 7 bases, J shed 4 bases, and the junction held 10 bases outside the gene matches. The V gene's germline CDR1 is LNHDA and CDR2 SQIVND (reference sequence). The length of the CDR3 is 16 residues. This chain's CDR3 is CASTPAGTGANQPQHF. CDR3 sequence (DNA): TGTGCCAGTACCCCCGCCGGGACAGGGGCTAATCAGCCCCAGCATTTT.

This chain joins TRBV3-1 (or the pseudogene TRBV3-2) and TRBJ2-7; D uncertain. Germline V gene sequence: CDR1 LGHDT, CDR2 YNNKEL (reference sequence). V was pared by 1 base and J by 4 bases, with 11 bases between. This CDR3 region has 14 residues. The CDR3 nucleotides read TGTGCCAGCAGCCAAGGATTTCGCGGATACGAGCAGTACTTC. It specifies CASSQGFRGYEQYF.

The V gene is TRBV24-1, the J gene TRBJ2-5, with 7 bases fitting TRBD1. V shed 5 bases and J 5 bases; nucleotides not matched to a gene: 7. The length of the CDR3 is 14 residues. The germline CDR1 and CDR2 sequences are KGHDR and SFDVKD. CDR3 sequence: CATSAADRRETQYF. The CDR3 DNA follows: TGTGCCACCAGTGCCGCGGACAGGCGGGAGACCCAGTACTTC.

The chain joins TRBV2 to TRBJ2-3, with 10 bases lining up with TRBD1. Per germline, CDR1 SNHLY and CDR2 FYNNEI. The CDR3 has 18 amino acids. V trimming: 0 bases; J trimming: 4 bases; junction bases outside the gene matches: 10. The CDR3 DNA sequence: TGTGCCAGCAGTGAAGCGGAACTGGGACAGGGGCTCCCAGATACGCAGTATTTT. Translation: CASSEAELGQGLPDTQYF.

The chain employs TRBV30 and TRBJ1-6; weak D call: TRBD1 (5 bases). Looked up from germline, CDR1 is GTSNPN and CDR2 is SVGIG (reference sequence). V gave up 2 bases and J gave up 5 bases, with 10 bases separating them. This CDR3 comprises 14 residues. As DNA, the CDR3 is TGTGCCTGGAGTTCAGGGATTAATAATTCACCCCTCCACTTT. Encoded protein: CAWSSGINNSPLHF.

This clone was seen once. V gene TRBV9 combines with J gene TRBJ2-3; 9 bases align to TRBD2. With V trimmed by 0 bases and J by 4 bases, 6 bases remained unmatched. CDR1 is SGDLS and CDR2 is YYNGEE in the germline V gene. CDR3 size: 16 residues. The CDR3 DNA sequence: TGTGCCAGCAGCGTAGTGGGCGGGGGGGCCGCAGATACGCAGTATTTT. Residues: CASSVVGGGAADTQYF.

This clone came up a few times. The chain couples TRBV4-2 to TRBJ1-3; D not resolved. Looked up from germline, CDR1 is LGHNA and CDR2 is YNFKEQ. With 0 bases removed from V and 0 bases from J, the gap between germline ends came to 9 bases. This CDR3 region has 16 residues. CDR3 amino acids: CASSQDLTNSGNTIYF. The CDR3 nucleotides are TGTGCCAGCAGCCAAGATTTGACAAACTCTGGAAACACCATATATTTT.

V usage is TRBV12-5 and J usage is TRBJ2-1, with D maybe TRBD2 (5 bases). CDR1 is LGHNT, CDR2 FRNRAP, per germline. Trimming removed 7 bases from V and 5 bases from J, with 9 bases in between. This CDR3 is built from 12 residues. The CDR3 bases are TGTGCTAGTGCCATGGAGGACAATGAGCAGTTCTTC. Amino acids: CASAMEDNEQFF.

The chain links TRBV10-3 to TRBJ1-1, with D perhaps matching TRBD1 (6 bases). The V end lost 5 bases, the J end lost 1 base, and 8 bases lay between the germline ends. The CDR3 runs 13 residues. Germline CDR1 is ENHRY and CDR2 is SYGVKD. CDR3 protein: CAISKTGNTEAFF. The CDR3 DNA sequence: TGTGCCATCAGTAAGACAGGGAACACTGAAGCTTTCTTT.

The V and J genes are TRBV4-1 and TRBJ1-5, with 9 bases aligning to TRBD1. Looked up from germline, CDR1 is MGHRA and CDR2 is YSYEKL. J lost 2 bases, V lost 1 base, and 6 bases had no gene match. This CDR3 has 17 residues. This CDR3 reads CASSQGLTGGRNQPQHF. CDR3 in DNA: TGCGCCAGCAGCCAAGGACTGACAGGGGGTCGCAATCAGCCCCAGCATTTT.

The V gene is TRBV13, the J gene TRBJ1-2; 7 bases fit TRBD1. V gave up 1 base and J gave up 3 bases; unmatched junction bases: 2. Germline CDR1 PRHDT, CDR2 FYEKMQ (reference sequence). The CDR3 runs to 14 residues. CDR3 protein: CASSLEGADYGYTF. Here the CDR3 DNA reads TGTGCCAGCAGCTTAGAGGGGGCGGACTATGGCTACACCTTC. The full variable domain, in which reference TRBV13 and TRBJ1-2 provide the parts outside the CDR3, is AAGVIQSPRHLIKEKRETATLKCYPIPRHDTVYWYQQGPGQDPQFLISFYEKMQSDKGSIPDRFSAQQFSDYHSELNMSSLELGDSALYFCASSLEGADYGYTFGSGTRLTVV.

The chain combines TRBV15 with TRBJ1-3, with TRBD1 matching over 9 bases. With 2 bases clipped from V and 3 bases from J, the junction kept 5 bases outside the gene matches. This CDR3 is 16 amino acids long. Germline CDR1 is LNHNV and CDR2 is YYDKDF (reference sequence). CDR3 coding DNA: TGTGCCACCAGCAGAACACAGGGGGCCATTGGAAACACCATATATTTT. This sequence encodes CATSRTQGAIGNTIYF.

The rearrangement links TRBV10-3 to TRBJ1-1; TRBD1 agrees at 11 bases. The junction had 8 bases not matched to a gene; V was cut back by 5 bases and J by 6 bases. From germline, CDR1 is ENHRY and CDR2 SYGVKD. This CDR3 contains 15 residues. DNA for the CDR3: TGTGCCATCAGTCCGACGGGACAGGGGGACTCTGAAGCTTTCTTT. This gives the protein CAISPTGQGDSEAFF.

With regard to this clone: This sample also contains other DNA sequences that code for the same CDR3. This rearrangement joins TRBV5-1 to TRBJ2-2, with 9 bases matching TRBD1. Losses at the gene ends were 2 bases for V and 6 bases for J; bases not matched to a gene: 2. There are 14 residues in the CDR3. Germline CDR1 reads SGHRS; CDR2 reads YFSETQ. The CDR3 DNA reads as TGCGCCAGCAGCTTAAGACAGGGGGCCGGGGAGCTGTTTTTT. It yields the protein CASSLRQGAGELFF.

The rearrangement uses TRBV30 and TRBJ1-6; D is unclear. Germline loops: CDR1 GTSNPN, CDR2 SVGIG (reference sequence). The CDR3 is 10 amino acids. V was clipped by 4 bases and J by 15 bases, with 10 bases between them. This CDR3 is CAWKNLDLHF. The DNA of the CDR3 is TGTGCCTGGAAGAACTTAGACCTCCACTTT.

The chain has TRBV2 and TRBJ1-6; 10 nucleotides align to TRBD1. The CDR3 sequence is 14 residues long. V was pared by 5 bases and J by 11 bases, with 6 bases of the junction left unmatched. Germline values: CDR1 SNHLY, CDR2 FYNNEI. CDR3 nucleotides: TGTGCCAGCAGTTACGGGACAGGGGTCACACCCCTCCACTTT. As protein: CASSYGTGVTPLHF.

This clone was counted a single time. This chain links TRBV29-1 with TRBJ1-1, with D hard to call. This CDR3 has 13 residues. Germline values: CDR1 SQVTM, CDR2 ANQGSEA. Trimming removed 5 bases from V and 0 bases from J, with 10 bases in between. CDR3 bases: TGCAGCGTTCATGGGCAGATGAACACTGAAGCTTTCTTT. This sequence encodes CSVHGQMNTEAFF.

V gene TRBV6-5 combines with J gene TRBJ2-1, with a tentative D call TRBD1 (6 bases). The V end lost 5 bases, the J end lost 3 bases, and 11 bases lay between the germline ends. CDR1 and CDR2 (germline): MNHEY, SVGAGI. The CDR3 consists of 14 residues. CDR3 in DNA: TGTGCCAGCAGTCCGACGGGACACTACAATGAGCAGTTCTTC. Its translation is CASSPTGHYNEQFF.

The chain links TRBV19 to TRBJ1-1, with D unresolved. Trimming removed 6 bases from V and 1 base from J, with 12 bases in between. There are 14 residues in the CDR3. Germline-derived CDR1 and CDR2 are LNHDA and SQIVND (reference sequence). For the CDR3, the DNA is TGTGCCAGTAGATTCGGAGGGAAGAACACTGAAGCTTTCTTT. Residues: CASRFGGKNTEAFF. Full variable domain (missing parts from reference TRBV19 and TRBJ1-1): DGGITQSPKYLFRKEGQNVTLSCEQNLNHDAMYWYRQDPGQGLRLIYYSQIVNDFQKGDIAEGYSVSREKKESFPLTVTSAQKNPTAFYLCASRFGGKNTEAFFGQGTRLTVV.

The V gene is TRBV18, the J gene TRBJ1-5; D might be TRBD1 (6 bases). The V gene's germline CDR1 is KGHSH and CDR2 LQKENI. The CDR3 has 14 amino acids. The V end lost 3 bases, the J end lost 3 bases, and 9 bases lay between the germline ends. CDR3 residues: CASSPDSHNQPQHF. CDR3 coding DNA: TGTGCCAGCTCACCGGACAGTCACAATCAGCCCCAGCATTTT.